Below are 16 T cell receptor beta chains sequenced from a single sample in a study of blood T cell repertoires in COVID-19. Only in-frame clones appear in the TCRdb table, and some are missing; sequencing was by immunoSEQ multiplex PCR. The table has around 130,000 clones, 90% seen once. Source material: peripheral blood. Receptors were obtained from a woman aged 80 or older with acute or convalescent COVID-19.

The table lists this clone with a few counts. This sequence joins TRBV2 and TRBJ2-7, with 11 bases matching TRBD1. CDR1 and CDR2 (germline): SNHLY, FYNNEI. The ends lost 9 bases at V and 4 bases at J; junction bases unmatched: 8. The CDR3 extends over 14 amino acids. This chain's CDR3 is CASAVRDRGYEQYF. CDR3 nucleotides: TGTGCCAGTGCAGTCCGGGACAGGGGGTACGAGCAGTACTTC. Together with reference TRBV2 and TRBJ2-7, the CDR3 gives the full variable domain: EPEVTQTPSHQVTQMGQEVILRCVPISNHLYFYWYRQILGQKVEFLVSFYNNEISEKSEIFDDQFSVERPDGSNFTLKIRSTKLEDSAMYFCASAVRDRGYEQYFGPGTRLTVT.

The chain links TRBV7-2 to TRBJ1-1; 7 bases match TRBD1. Germline V lookup: CDR1 SGHTA, CDR2 FQGNSA. The CDR3 runs to 13 residues. V was pared by 5 bases and J by 4 bases, with 4 bases of the junction left unmatched. This CDR3 is CASSAQGFTEAFF. CDR3 coding DNA: TGTGCCAGCAGCGCACAGGGGTTCACTGAAGCTTTCTTT.

The chain couples TRBV6-5 to TRBJ1-2, with D perhaps matching TRBD1 (5 bases). The V and J ends lost 6 bases and 5 bases respectively, with 19 bases between them. Per the germline V gene, CDR1 is MNHEY and CDR2 is SVGAGI. The CDR3 totals 15 residues. The CDR3 loop is CASSPPGLGAYGYTF. CDR3 DNA sequence: TGTGCCAGCAGCCCGCCGGGACTAGGAGCTTATGGCTACACCTTC.

The rearrangement links TRBV6-5 to TRBJ1-1; the match to TRBD1 covers 7 bases. CDR3 size: 14 residues. The V segment lost 6 bases and the J segment 1 base; nucleotides outside the gene matches: 5. The germline gives CDR1 MNHEY, CDR2 SVGAGI. The CDR3 loop reads CASRMDRRNTEAFF. The DNA for the CDR3 is TGTGCCAGCAGGATGGACAGGAGGAACACTGAAGCTTTCTTT.

The rearrangement links TRBV5-1 to TRBJ2-7; D is possibly TRBD2 (6 bases). The V and J ends lost 4 bases and 0 bases respectively, with 11 bases between them. Germline loops: CDR1 SGHRS, CDR2 YFSETQ. CDR3 size: 14 residues. CDR3 bases: TGCGCCAGCAGCCCGGAGGGGAACTCCTACGAGCAGTACTTC. Its protein is CASSPEGNSYEQYF. Variable domain in full (rest from reference TRBV5-1 and TRBJ2-7): KAGVTQTPRYLIKTRGQQVTLSCSPISGHRSVSWYQQTPGQGLQFLFEYFSETQRNKGNFPGRFSGRQFSNSRSEMNVSTLELGDSALYLCASSPEGNSYEQYFGPGTRLTVT.

The chain couples TRBV28 to TRBJ2-2, with 7 bases matching TRBD1. The V gene's germline CDR1 is MDHEN and CDR2 SYDVKM. The CDR3 loop spans 15 amino acids. V lost 6 bases and J lost 3; bases outside the gene matches: 7. The DNA for the CDR3 is TGTGCCAGCAGCCTAGGGGGCGCGGACACCGGGGAGCTGTTTTTT. Translated: CASSLGGADTGELFF.

This chain connects TRBV30 to TRBJ1-1; D perhaps matches TRBD1 (5 bases). V was pared by 3 bases and J by 1 base, with 9 bases between. Germline V CDR1 and CDR2: GTSNPN, SVGIG (reference sequence). The CDR3 extends over 13 amino acids. The CDR3: CAWSRQKNTEAFF. The DNA for the CDR3 is TGTGCCTGGAGCAGACAGAAGAACACTGAAGCTTTCTTT.

Concerning this clone: At one of its ends the junction is not consistent with the germline gene, which may arise from a read error. The gene calls are TRBV7-7 and TRBJ2-5; 7 nucleotides agree with TRBD2. The CDR3 is 15 residues long. The V gene's germline CDR1 is SSHAT and CDR2 FNYEAQ (reference sequence). The CDR3 coding sequence is TGTGCTAGCAGCCTAGCCGGGGGGTTCCAAGAGACCCAGTACTTC. It encodes CASSLAGGFQETQYF.

V and J are TRBV28 and TRBJ2-7, with 12 bases aligning to TRBD2. The germline V gene encodes CDR1 MDHEN and CDR2 SYDVKM. Trimming cost V 4 bases and J 2 bases; bases outside gene matches: 6. This CDR3 contains 16 residues. The CDR3 here is CASSSTSGGFPYEQYF. The CDR3 nucleotides read TGTGCCAGCAGTTCAACTAGCGGGGGGTTCCCCTACGAGCAGTACTTC.

The rearrangement uses TRBV27 and TRBJ1-1; D uncertain. The germline V and J ends were trimmed by 6 bases and 3 bases, with 14 bases remaining between them. Germline CDR1 and CDR2: MNHEY and SMNVEV (reference sequence). The CDR3 runs to 14 residues. DNA for the CDR3: TGTGCCAGCAGGAAGGAGGTGAGGTACACTGAAGCTTTCTTT. Translating it yields CASRKEVRYTEAFF.

The table lists this clone with a count of one. The chain combines TRBV29-1 with TRBJ1-1; D is uncertain. The CDR3 covers 15 residues. Germline CDR1 and CDR2: SQVTM and ANQGSEA. Trimming removed 7 bases at V and 1 base at J, with 19 bases between. The CDR3 loop reads CSAWTGEVWNTEAFF. The CDR3 nucleotides read TGCAGCGCATGGACCGGGGAGGTTTGGAACACTGAAGCTTTCTTT.

In this sample, this clone turned up once. The rearrangement joins TRBV6-5 to TRBJ1-1; 10 bases match TRBD1. This CDR3 has 13 residues. Germline V gene data show CDR1 as MNHEY and CDR2 as SVGAGI. With V trimmed by 9 bases and J by 5 bases, 6 bases remained unmatched. CDR3 loop: CASRGTGETEAFF. CDR3 nucleotide sequence: TGTGCCAGTCGGGGGACAGGGGAAACTGAAGCTTTCTTT.

The J gene is TRBJ1-1, the V gene TRBV7-8; the D gene is possibly TRBD1 (5 bases). CDR1 and CDR2 from the germline V gene are SGHVS and FQNEAQ. Deletions cut 5 bases from V and 3 bases from J, with 13 bases between. The CDR3 sequence is 14 residues long. The CDR3 DNA follows: TGTGCCAGCAGCCGAACCGACAGTCACACTGAAGCTTTCTTT. Its translation: CASSRTDSHTEAFF.

The rearrangement uses TRBV4-1 and TRBJ2-7; D gene uncertain. Trimming removed 4 bases from V and 2 bases from J, with 15 bases in between. Germline CDR1 and CDR2: MGHRA and YSYEKL. There are 15 residues in the CDR3. CDR3 bases: TGCGCCAGCAGCCGAAACCTCCAGAAAACCTACGAGCAGTACTTC. Protein: CASSRNLQKTYEQYF.

Concerning this clone: A read error may account for a junction end that differs from germline. V and J are TRBV6-5 and TRBJ2-2; D perhaps matches TRBD2 (5 bases). The CDR3 spans 15 residues. Per the germline V gene, CDR1 is MNHEY and CDR2 is SVGAGI. The CDR3 DNA is TGTGCCAGCAGCTACTCTCTACTAGTCGTCGGGGAGCTGTTTTTT. This encodes CASSYSLLVVGELFF.

This clone was detected a few times. The chain links TRBV4-2 to TRBJ1-6; 8 nucleotides match TRBD1. The CDR3 extends over 17 amino acids. Germline values: CDR1 LGHNA, CDR2 YNFKEQ. Losses at the gene ends were 1 base for V and 3 bases for J; bases not matched to a gene: 5. CDR3 sequence: CASSQAQGGGYNSPLHF. CDR3 coding DNA: TGTGCCAGCAGCCAAGCACAGGGGGGAGGCTATAATTCACCCCTCCACTTT.